The 5 T cell receptor beta chains below were found in one sample sequenced in a study of early T cells in non-severe SARS-CoV-2 infection. MiXCR was run by TCRdb on the 5' RACE reads, yielding one entry per CDR3 protein. In the table there are approximately 89,000 distinct CDR3 sequences, around 15% of which are singletons. Sequences were obtained from whole blood. Receptors originate from an adult who was a healthcare worker with PCR-confirmed SARS-CoV-2 infection or an uninfected control (not recorded which).

This clonotype was observed many times. The J gene is TRBJ1-1, the V gene TRBV11-2; no firm D call. Germline V gives CDR1 SGHAT, CDR2 FQNNGV. V shed 0 bases and J shed 5 bases, with 13 bases lying between them. This CDR3 has 15 amino acids. CDR3 region: CASSLDHGSETEAFF. The CDR3 nucleotides read TGTGCCAGCAGCTTAGATCATGGCAGTGAGACTGAAGCTTTCTTT.

This chain connects TRBV29-1 to TRBJ2-1, with TRBD1 matching over 9 bases. Germline values: CDR1 SQVTM, CDR2 ANQGSEA. The CDR3 is 14 residues long. With V trimmed by 6 bases and J by 8 bases, 11 bases remained unmatched. Written as DNA, the CDR3 is TGCAGCGTCGGACAGGGGATTTATTCGGATGAGCAGTTCTTC. Translated, it gives CSVGQGIYSDEQFF.

This clonotype was counted a few times. The chain joins TRBV15 to TRBJ2-7; D possibly matches TRBD1 or TRBD2 (6 bases each). Looked up from germline, CDR1 is LNHNV and CDR2 is YYDKDF (reference sequence). The CDR3 is made up of 14 amino acids. V was clipped by 3 bases and J by 0 bases, with 9 bases between them. The CDR3 sequence is CATSSRGDSYEQYF. In nucleotides, the CDR3 is TGTGCCACCAGCAGTAGGGGGGACTCCTACGAGCAGTACTTC.

The chain has TRBV7-2 and TRBJ2-2; D perhaps matches TRBD2 (6 bases). Per germline, CDR1 SGHTA and CDR2 FQGNSA. The V end was cut by 1 base, the J end by 6 bases, with 9 bases between. The CDR3 runs 14 residues. Here the CDR3 reads CASSLGPSAGELFF. The DNA for the CDR3 is TGTGCCAGCAGCTTAGGCCCTAGCGCCGGGGAGCTGTTTTTT. The full variable domain, completed using reference TRBV7-2 and TRBJ2-2, is GAGVSQSPSNKVTEKGKDVELRCDPISGHTALYWYRQSLGQGLEFLIYFQGNSAPDKSGLPSDRFSAERTGGSVSTLTIQRTQQEDSAVYLCASSLGPSAGELFFGEGSRLTVL.

This clonotype showed up just a few times. The chain uses TRBV5-1 and TRBJ1-1, with TRBD1 as a possible D gene (5 bases). Germline V gene sequence: CDR1 SGHRS, CDR2 YFSETQ. The CDR3 length is 16 residues. Trimming pared 4 bases from V and 0 bases from J, leaving 16 bases between. CDR3: CASSILGTGMNTEAFF. CDR3 nucleotide sequence: TGCGCCAGCAGCATACTAGGGACGGGTATGAACACTGAAGCTTTCTTT.